This passage covers 14 T cell receptor beta chains from one sample sequenced in a study of early T cells in non-severe SARS-CoV-2 infection. Using its own MiXCR run on the 5' RACE reads, TCRdb lists one record per CDR3 protein. The sample yields 80,000 to 100,000 distinct CDR3 sequences, less than 15% seen once. The sample comprised whole blood. The receptors stem from an adult who was a healthcare worker with PCR-confirmed SARS-CoV-2 infection or an uninfected control (not recorded which).

V usage is TRBV28 and J usage is TRBJ2-3, with TRBD2 identical over 10 bases. Unmatched junction bases numbered 7, after V lost 8 bases and J lost 5 bases. CDR1 MDHEN and CDR2 SYDVKM come from the germline V gene. The CDR3 spans 14 residues. The CDR3 DNA follows: TGTGCCAGCCAGGGACTAGCGACCCAAGATACGCAGTATTTT. This gives the protein CASQGLATQDTQYF.

This clonotype was detected ten times or more. The CDR3: CASRLPGTSLGEQFF. CDR3 bases: TGTGCCAGCAGACTTCCCGGGACTAGCTTGGGTGAGCAGTTCTTC. The genes are TRBV7-2 and TRBJ2-1, with 9 bases identical to TRBD2. This CDR3 comprises 15 residues. J lost 9 bases, V lost 6 bases, and 12 bases had no gene match. Germline CDR1 is SGHTA and CDR2 is FQGNSA.

The J gene is TRBJ2-3, the V gene TRBV27, with 7 nucleotides matching TRBD1. J was trimmed by 1 base and V by 5 bases; bases with no gene match: 3. CDR1 is MNHEY, CDR2 SMNVEV, per germline (reference sequence). The CDR3 is made up of 14 amino acids. In DNA form, the CDR3 reads TGTGCCAGCAGTCCCGGGACAGGCACAGATACGCAGTATTTT. Residues: CASSPGTGTDTQYF.

At least ten counts were recorded for this clonotype. This chain joins TRBV7-2 and TRBJ1-3; the D gene is possibly TRBD1 (5 bases). Per the germline V gene, CDR1 is SGHTA and CDR2 is FQGNSA. This CDR3 comprises 17 residues. V shed 1 base and J shed 0 bases, with 13 bases lying between them. CDR3 DNA: TGTGCCAGCAGCTTAGGAAAGGGGTTCTACTCTGGAAACACCATATATTTT. Amino acid sequence: CASSLGKGFYSGNTIYF.

This clonotype has a count of ten or more. The V and J genes are TRBV2 and TRBJ1-5; tentative D call: TRBD1 (5 bases). The V gene's germline CDR1 is SNHLY and CDR2 FYNNEI. The length of the CDR3 is 15 residues. Trimming took off 6 bases at V and 10 bases at J, with 22 bases between the two ends. CDR3: CASSSRQSSKYPQHF. CDR3 DNA: TGTGCCAGCAGCAGCAGACAGAGCTCCAAGTATCCCCAGCATTTT.

This clonotype was observed a handful of times. The gene calls are TRBV29-1 and TRBJ1-1; D remains ambiguous. The germline gives CDR1 SQVTM, CDR2 ANQGSEA. This CDR3 is 12 amino acids long. The V end lost 4 bases, the J end lost 4 bases, and 10 bases lay between the germline ends. CDR3 DNA sequence: TGCAGCGTTGGTGAAGAAAGCACTGAAGCTTTCTTT. Translation gives CSVGEESTEAFF. Full variable domain (missing parts from reference TRBV29-1 and TRBJ1-1): SAVISQKPSRDICQRGTSLTIQCQVDSQVTMMFWYRQQPGQSLTLIATANQGSEATYESGFVIDKFPISRPNLTFSTLTVSNMSPEDSSIYLCSVGEESTEAFFGQGTRLTVV.

V is TRBV3-1 and J is TRBJ2-3; possible D gene TRBD2, 5 bases. Looked up from germline, CDR1 is LGHDT and CDR2 is YNNKEL (reference sequence). This CDR3 contains 15 residues. The V end lost 1 base, the J end lost 4 bases, and 12 bases lay between the germline ends. This chain's CDR3 is CASSQAERYPDTQYF. The CDR3 coding sequence is TGTGCCAGCAGCCAAGCCGAGCGGTATCCAGATACGCAGTATTTT.

This clonotype was seen only a few times. J is TRBJ2-2 and V is TRBV12-3 or TRBV12-4, with 11 positions matching TRBD2. The CDR3 is 15 residues long. V dropped 5 bases and J dropped 4; count of bases not matched to a gene: 3. CDR3 protein: CASSETSGATGELFF. In DNA form, the CDR3 reads TGTGCCAGCAGTGAGACTAGCGGGGCCACCGGGGAGCTGTTTTTT.

CDR3 in DNA: TGTGCCAGCAGCTCATTTGAAGGCAATGAGCAGTTCTTC. Amino acids: CASSSFEGNEQFF. The V call is TRBV7-6, the J call TRBJ2-1; no clear D gene. Trimming removed 4 bases from V and 6 bases from J, with 10 bases in between. Germline-derived CDR1 and CDR2 are SGHVS and FNYEAQ. The CDR3 contains 13 residues.

This clonotype was detected a few times. The chain employs TRBV6-6 and TRBJ2-4, with unresolved D. There are 15 residues in the CDR3. The ends were cut back, 2 bases at V and 0 bases at J, with 8 bases in the middle. In germline, CDR1 is MNHNY, CDR2 SVGAGI (reference sequence). In nucleotides, the CDR3 is TGTGCCAGCAGTTACCCCACTGAAGCCAAAAACATTCAGTACTTC. Amino acid sequence: CASSYPTEAKNIQYF.

V and J are TRBV20-1 and TRBJ1-4; D uncertain. V was trimmed by 6 bases and J by 7 bases, leaving 15 bases between them. The V gene's germline CDR1 is DFQATT and CDR2 SNEGSKA (reference sequence). This CDR3 comprises 13 residues. CDR3 DNA: TGCAGTGCGGTGGCTCCAAGATTTGAAAAACTGTTTTTT. Translating gives CSAVAPRFEKLFF.

The sample holds many counts of this clonotype. The V gene is TRBV6-6, the J gene TRBJ2-4; 10 nucleotides align to TRBD2. Germline values: CDR1 MNHNY, CDR2 SVGAGI (reference sequence). CDR3 length equals 19 residues. Unmatched junction bases numbered 21, after V lost 6 bases and J lost 7 bases. In nucleotides, the CDR3 is TGTGCCAGCAGCCCCATGGTGAAATCTAGCGGGGGACCCCAGAACATTCAGTACTTC. Its translation is CASSPMVKSSGGPQNIQYF.

This chain links TRBV5-1 with TRBJ2-5; the match to TRBD2 covers 7 bases. The trim removed 4 bases at V and 0 bases at J, leaving 3 bases unmatched. The germline CDR1 and CDR2 sequences are SGHRS and YFSETQ. The CDR3 has 14 residues. CDR3 coding DNA: TGCGCCAGCAGCGAGGGGACTAACCAAGAGACCCAGTACTTC. Amino acid sequence: CASSEGTNQETQYF. Using reference TRBV5-1 and TRBJ2-5 for the parts outside the CDR3, the full variable domain is KAGVTQTPRYLIKTRGQQVTLSCSPISGHRSVSWYQQTPGQGLQFLFEYFSETQRNKGNFPGRFSGRQFSNSRSEMNVSTLELGDSALYLCASSEGTNQETQYFGPGTRLLVL.

This clonotype came up a few times. The J gene is TRBJ2-1, the V gene TRBV6-5, with 11 bases matching TRBD2. Looked up from germline, CDR1 is MNHEY and CDR2 is SVGAGI. V lost 7 bases, J lost 0 bases, and 8 bases stayed unmatched. The CDR3 consists of 17 residues. CDR3 region: CASTRLAGIYSYNEQFF. DNA of the CDR3: TGTGCCAGCACCCGACTAGCGGGGATCTACTCCTACAATGAGCAGTTCTTC.